This T cell receptor beta chain was sequenced during a study of tumor and adjacent non-tumor tissue in lung cancer. Overall study context: The patients, some ten men and about 5 women, were roughly 30 to 76 with stage I to III disease.

RNA was extracted from bulk tissue without any cell sorting. Distant lung tissue was collected more than 3 cm away from the tumor edge. A remark on this clonotype: The junction differs from germline at one of its ends, possibly a read error.

Germline loops: CDR1 LNHDA, CDR2 SQIVND (reference sequence). The CDR3 loop spans 15 amino acids. The library came from three nested PCR rounds adapted from ARM-PCR protocols. TCRdb re-analysed the multiplex PCR reads in MiXCR, keeping a single row per CDR3 protein. The sample lists approximately 120,000 distinct CDR3 sequences, 60% to 80% seen once, with around 20% in the top ten. Sequencing was carried out using distant non-tumor lung tissue. The J gene is TRBJ2-7, the V gene TRBV19, with a possible D match to TRBD1 (6 bases). The sequence derives from a man between 60 and 75 years old with non-small cell lung cancer. The CDR3 bases are TGTGCCAGTAAACCGCAAGCCTGGACAGAATACGAGCAGCACTTC. Translation: CASKPQAWTEYEQHF.